One and the same sample provided the 16 T cell receptor beta chains below, sequenced in a study of cytomegalovirus exposure and HLA in healthy donors. It was with 60 Vbeta and 13 Jbeta primers that the PCR ran. Profiled with immunoSEQ multiplex PCR; TCRdb holds only in-frame clones, not every one. Of 150,000 or so clones in the sample, 70% to 80% were seen once. The specimen was PBMCs. The receptors derive from a woman in her thirties or forties in good health and CMV-seronegative.

This chain links TRBV2 with TRBJ1-1; 7 nucleotides agree with TRBD1. Germline V lookup: CDR1 SNHLY, CDR2 FYNNEI. CDR3 size: 16 residues. The ends lost 8 bases at V and 0 bases at J; junction bases unmatched: 12. The CDR3 nucleotides are TGTGCCAGCCCTTCGCCGGGACAGAACTTGAACACTGAAGCTTTCTTT. Its protein is CASPSPGQNLNTEAFF.

V usage is TRBV6-5 and J usage is TRBJ1-2, with 7 bases that match TRBD1. CDR3 size: 14 residues. The germline V gene has CDR1 MNHEY and CDR2 SVGAGI. Unmatched junction bases numbered 4, after V lost 2 bases and J lost 4 bases. The CDR3 sequence: CASSYPGQPYGYTF. The CDR3 DNA reads TGTGCCAGCAGTTACCCGGGACAGCCCTATGGCTACACCTTC.

The V call is TRBV2, the J call TRBJ2-3, with 10 bases aligning to TRBD2. V lost 6 bases and J lost 4; bases outside the gene matches: 10. CDR3 length: 16 residues. Germline V lookup: CDR1 SNHLY, CDR2 FYNNEI. The CDR3 is CASSERLAGAADTQYF. For the CDR3, the DNA is TGTGCCAGCAGCGAGCGCCTAGCGGGGGCAGCAGATACGCAGTATTTT.

The chain joins TRBV28 to TRBJ1-5; D not certain. Trimming stripped 3 bases from V and 6 bases from J, with 18 bases between. Germline V gene sequence: CDR1 MDHEN, CDR2 SYDVKM. The CDR3 is made up of 16 amino acids. CDR3 sequence (DNA): TGTGCCAGCAGTTTTGGCCGCGGGGTACAGAGTCAGCCCCAGCATTTT. Residues: CASSFGRGVQSQPQHF.

This rearrangement joins TRBV19 to TRBJ1-5; weak D call: TRBD1 (6 bases). Germline V gives CDR1 LNHDA, CDR2 SQIVND (reference sequence). Trimming took off 4 bases at V and 14 bases at J, with 21 bases between the two ends. This CDR3 contains 14 residues. The CDR3 DNA reads as TGTGCCAGTAGTACACAGGGAAAAGACTCCGAAAAGCATTTT. Its protein is CASSTQGKDSEKHF. The complete variable domain, with remaining parts taken from reference TRBV19 and TRBJ1-5, reads DGGITQSPKYLFRKEGQNVTLSCEQNLNHDAMYWYRQDPGQGLRLIYYSQIVNDFQKGDIAEGYSVSREKKESFPLTVTSAQKNPTAFYLCASSTQGKDSEKHFGDGTRLSIL.

This chain joins TRBV27 and TRBJ2-1, with 8 nucleotides matching TRBD1. The CDR3 has 15 residues. The germline CDR1 and CDR2 sequences are MNHEY and SMNVEV (reference sequence). V was pared by 5 bases and J by 7 bases, with 10 bases of the junction left unmatched. The chain's CDR3 is CASSPTGAGTNEQFF. The CDR3 DNA is TGTGCCAGCAGTCCGACAGGGGCTGGTACGAATGAGCAGTTCTTC.

The chain couples TRBV11-3 to TRBJ2-1, with 10 positions matching TRBD2. Germline CDR1 reads SGHNT; CDR2 reads YENEEA. J was trimmed by 6 bases and V by 8 bases; bases with no gene match: 10. The length of the CDR3 is 15 residues. CDR3 in DNA: TGTGCCAGCGCTAAGGGCCTAGCGGGGGTCAATGAGCAGTTCTTC. Translation gives CASAKGLAGVNEQFF.

This rearrangement joins TRBV9 to TRBJ1-2, with 7 bases fitting TRBD1. Germline V CDR1 and CDR2: SGDLS, YYNGEE. Trimming took 6 bases from V and 3 from J; bases not matched to a gene: 5. The CDR3 spans 13 residues. The CDR3: CASTLGQDYGYTF. The CDR3 nucleotides are TGTGCCAGCACCTTAGGACAGGACTATGGCTACACCTTC.

This sequence joins TRBV5-1 and TRBJ2-3; 7 nucleotides agree with TRBD2. Germline V gene data show CDR1 as SGHRS and CDR2 as YFSETQ. The J segment lost 2 bases and the V segment lost 2 bases, leaving 5 bases of the junction unmatched. The CDR3 loop spans 15 amino acids. CDR3 coding DNA: TGCGCCAGCAGCTTTGACGGGAGGAACACAGATACGCAGTATTTT. It translates to CASSFDGRNTDTQYF.

V is TRBV25-1 and J is TRBJ2-7, with TRBD2 matching over 7 bases. The CDR3 is made up of 16 amino acids. CDR1 and CDR2 (germline): MGHDK, SYGVNS. The trim removed 4 bases at V and 9 bases at J, leaving 18 bases unmatched. As DNA, the CDR3 is TGTGCCAGCAGTGGGGTGAGGGCGGGAGCCCTCATGTGGCAGTACTTC. This sequence encodes CASSGVRAGALMWQYF.

The chain carries TRBV7-9 and TRBJ2-3; no reliable D call. V was cut by 3 bases and J by 0 bases, with 4 bases left in between. Germline CDR1 and CDR2: SEHNR and FQNEAQ (reference sequence). The CDR3 extends over 13 amino acids. The CDR3 DNA reads as TGTGCCAGCAGCTTGGCCAGCACAGATACGCAGTATTTT. Translated, it gives CASSLASTDTQYF.

This sequence joins TRBV18 and TRBJ2-7; possible D gene TRBD1, 5 bases. The CDR3 has 16 amino acids. Trimming took off 3 bases at V and 0 bases at J, with 15 bases between the two ends. Germline V CDR1 and CDR2: KGHSH, LQKENI. The chain's CDR3 is CASSPLGSTGSYEQYF. CDR3 DNA sequence: TGTGCCAGCTCACCTTTGGGATCCACAGGCTCCTACGAGCAGTACTTC.

The rearrangement links TRBV10-3 to TRBJ2-1; 13 positions match TRBD2. Germline assignment: CDR1 ENHRY and CDR2 SYGVKD. This CDR3 contains 14 residues. J was trimmed by 8 bases and V by 11 bases; bases with no gene match: 9. For the CDR3, the DNA is TGTGCCCTCACTAGCGGGAGGGCCGGGGATGAGCAGTTCTTC. The encoded protein is CALTSGRAGDEQFF.

The chain recombines TRBV11-3 with TRBJ2-7; no firm D call. Trimming left V 2 bases short and J 5 bases short, with 16 bases between. The CDR3 has 15 residues. Looked up from germline, CDR1 is SGHNT and CDR2 is YENEEA. The CDR3, as DNA: TGTGCCAGCAGCTTATTCCCCCCGCAGGCCCACGAGCAGTACTTC. Translating gives CASSLFPPQAHEQYF. Filled out from reference TRBV11-3 and TRBJ2-7, the complete variable domain reads EAGVVQSPRYKIIEKKQPVAFWCNPISGHNTLYWYLQNLGQGPELLIRYENEEAVDDSQLPKDRFSAERLKGVDSTLKIQPAELGDSAVYLCASSLFPPQAHEQYFGPGTRLTVT.

The chain joins TRBV27 to TRBJ2-1, with 8 bases aligning to TRBD2. The CDR3 spans 16 residues. Germline V CDR1 and CDR2: MNHEY, SMNVEV (reference sequence). The ends lost 7 bases at V and 7 bases at J; junction bases unmatched: 15. The CDR3 DNA reads as TGTGCCAGCACCCAACACGGGGGGGAGGGCCGGAATGAGCAGTTCTTC. This translates into CASTQHGGEGRNEQFF.

This chain joins TRBV5-6 and TRBJ2-2; no firm D call. Germline values: CDR1 SGHDT, CDR2 YYEEEE. V dropped 0 bases and J dropped 4 bases, with 13 bases sitting between them. There are 16 residues in the CDR3. The CDR3 sequence is CASSLVHQRGTGELFF. CDR3 nucleotides: TGTGCCAGCAGCTTGGTCCATCAACGAGGCACCGGGGAGCTGTTTTTT.